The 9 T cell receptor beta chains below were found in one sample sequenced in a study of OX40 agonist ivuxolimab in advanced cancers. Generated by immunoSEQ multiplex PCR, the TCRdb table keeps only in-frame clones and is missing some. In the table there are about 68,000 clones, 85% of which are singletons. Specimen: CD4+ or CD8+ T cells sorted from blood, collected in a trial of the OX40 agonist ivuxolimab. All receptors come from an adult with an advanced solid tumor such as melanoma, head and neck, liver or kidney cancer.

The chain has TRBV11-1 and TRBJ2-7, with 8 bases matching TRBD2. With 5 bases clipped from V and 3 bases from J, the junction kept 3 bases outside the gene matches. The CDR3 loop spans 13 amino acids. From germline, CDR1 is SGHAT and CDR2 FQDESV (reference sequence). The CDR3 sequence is CASSRGGIYEQYF. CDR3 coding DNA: TGTGCCAGCAGCCGGGGGGGGATCTACGAGCAGTACTTC.

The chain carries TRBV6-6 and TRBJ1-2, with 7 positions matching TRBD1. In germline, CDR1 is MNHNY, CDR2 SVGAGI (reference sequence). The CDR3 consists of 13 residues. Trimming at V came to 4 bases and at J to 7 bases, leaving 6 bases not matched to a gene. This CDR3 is CASSFRQGGGYTF. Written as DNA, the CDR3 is TGTGCCAGCAGTTTTAGACAGGGAGGTGGCTACACCTTC.

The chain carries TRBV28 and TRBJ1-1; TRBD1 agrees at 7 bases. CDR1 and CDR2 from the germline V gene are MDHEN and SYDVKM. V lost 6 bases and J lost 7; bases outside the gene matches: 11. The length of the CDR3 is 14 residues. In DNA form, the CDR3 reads TGTGCCAGCAGCTCCCAGGGGGGGGTCATTGAAGCTTTCTTT. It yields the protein CASSSQGGVIEAFF. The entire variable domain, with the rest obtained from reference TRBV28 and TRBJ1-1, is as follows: DVKVTQSSRYLVKRTGEKVFLECVQDMDHENMFWYRQDPGLGLRLIYFSYDVKMKEKGDIPEGYSVSREKKERFSLILESASTNQTSMYLCASSSQGGVIEAFFGQGTRLTVV.

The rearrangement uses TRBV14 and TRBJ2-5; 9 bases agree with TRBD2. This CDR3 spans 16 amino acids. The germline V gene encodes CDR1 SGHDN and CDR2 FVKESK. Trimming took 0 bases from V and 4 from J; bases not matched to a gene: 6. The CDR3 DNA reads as TGTGCCAGCAGCCAAGACCGGGGTAGCGGGGGAGAGACCCAGTACTTC. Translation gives CASSQDRGSGGETQYF.

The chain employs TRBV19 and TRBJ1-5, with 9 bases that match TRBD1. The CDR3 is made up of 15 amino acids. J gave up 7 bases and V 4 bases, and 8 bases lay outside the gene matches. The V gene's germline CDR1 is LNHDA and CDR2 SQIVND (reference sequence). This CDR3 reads CASSTIRTGVQPQHF. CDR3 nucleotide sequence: TGTGCCAGTAGTACTATCCGGACAGGGGTGCAGCCCCAGCATTTT.

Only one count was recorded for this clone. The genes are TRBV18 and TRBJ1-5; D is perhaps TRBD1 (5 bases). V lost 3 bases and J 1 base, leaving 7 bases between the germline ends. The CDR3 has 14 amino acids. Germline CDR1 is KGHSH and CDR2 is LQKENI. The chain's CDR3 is CASSPGLSNQPQHF. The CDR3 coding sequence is TGTGCCAGCTCACCGGGACTAAGCAATCAGCCCCAGCATTTT.

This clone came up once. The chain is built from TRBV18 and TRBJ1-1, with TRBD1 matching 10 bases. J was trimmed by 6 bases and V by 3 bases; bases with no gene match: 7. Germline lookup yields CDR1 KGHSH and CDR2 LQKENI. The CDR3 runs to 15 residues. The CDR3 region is CASSPSDRGSPEAFF. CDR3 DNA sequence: TGTGCCAGCTCACCGTCGGACAGGGGGTCCCCTGAAGCTTTCTTT. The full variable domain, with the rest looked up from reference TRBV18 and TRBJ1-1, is NAGVMQNPRHLVRRRGQEARLRCSPMKGHSHVYWYRQLPEEGLKFMVYLQKENIIDESGMPKERFSAEFPKEGPSILRIQQVVRGDSAAYFCASSPSDRGSPEAFFGQGTRLTVV.

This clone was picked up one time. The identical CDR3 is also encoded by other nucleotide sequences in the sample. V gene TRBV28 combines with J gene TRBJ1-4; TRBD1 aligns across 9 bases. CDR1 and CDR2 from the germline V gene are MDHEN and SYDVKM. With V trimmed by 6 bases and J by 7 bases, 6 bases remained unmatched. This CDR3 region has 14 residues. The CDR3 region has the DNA TGTGCCAGCAGCCCTACAGGGGGCGGTGAAAAACTGTTTTTT. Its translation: CASSPTGGGEKLFF.

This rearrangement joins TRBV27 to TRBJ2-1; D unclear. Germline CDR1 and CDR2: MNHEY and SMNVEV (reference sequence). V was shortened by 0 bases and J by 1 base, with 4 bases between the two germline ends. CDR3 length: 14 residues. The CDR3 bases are TGTGCCAGCAGTTTATCTATTTCCTACAATGAGCAGTTCTTC. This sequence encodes CASSLSISYNEQFF.